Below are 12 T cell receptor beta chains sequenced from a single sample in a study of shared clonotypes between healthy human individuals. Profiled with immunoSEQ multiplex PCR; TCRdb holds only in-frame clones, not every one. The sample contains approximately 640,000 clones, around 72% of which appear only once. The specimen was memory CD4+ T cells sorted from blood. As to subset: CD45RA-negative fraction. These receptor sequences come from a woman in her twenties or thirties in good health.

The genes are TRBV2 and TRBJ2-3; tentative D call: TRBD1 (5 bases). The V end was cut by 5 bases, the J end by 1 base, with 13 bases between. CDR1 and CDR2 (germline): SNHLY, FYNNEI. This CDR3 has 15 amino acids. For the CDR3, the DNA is TGTGCCAGCAGTCTGCAGGGAAGTGGCACAGATACGCAGTATTTT. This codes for CASSLQGSGTDTQYF. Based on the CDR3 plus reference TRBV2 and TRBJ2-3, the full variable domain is EPEVTQTPSHQVTQMGQEVILRCVPISNHLYFYWYRQILGQKVEFLVSFYNNEISEKSEIFDDQFSVERPDGSNFTLKIRSTKLEDSAMYFCASSLQGSGTDTQYFGPGTRLTVL.

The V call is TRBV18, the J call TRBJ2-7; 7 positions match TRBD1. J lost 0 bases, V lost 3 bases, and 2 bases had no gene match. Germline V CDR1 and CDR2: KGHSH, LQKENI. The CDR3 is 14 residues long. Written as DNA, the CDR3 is TGTGCCAGCTCACCGGGACAGAGCTCCTACGAGCAGTACTTC. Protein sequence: CASSPGQSSYEQYF.

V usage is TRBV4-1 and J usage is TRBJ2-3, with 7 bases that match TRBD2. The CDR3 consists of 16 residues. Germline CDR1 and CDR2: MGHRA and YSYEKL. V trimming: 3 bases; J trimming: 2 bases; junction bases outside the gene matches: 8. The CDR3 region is CASSHSSSGNTDTQYF. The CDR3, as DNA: TGCGCCAGCAGCCATTCGTCTAGCGGAAACACAGATACGCAGTATTTT.

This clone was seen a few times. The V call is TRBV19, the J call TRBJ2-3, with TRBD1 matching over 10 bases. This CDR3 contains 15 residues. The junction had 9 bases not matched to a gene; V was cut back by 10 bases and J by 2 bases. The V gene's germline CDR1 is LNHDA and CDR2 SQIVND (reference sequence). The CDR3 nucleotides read TGTGCCATATCCATTGGGACAGGGGCCACAGATACGCAGTATTTT. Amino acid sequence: CAISIGTGATDTQYF.

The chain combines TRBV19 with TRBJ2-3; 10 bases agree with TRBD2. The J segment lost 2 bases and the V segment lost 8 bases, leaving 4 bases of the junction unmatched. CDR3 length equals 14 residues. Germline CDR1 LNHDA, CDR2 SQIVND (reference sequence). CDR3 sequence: CASALAGLTDTQYF. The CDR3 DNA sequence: TGTGCCAGTGCACTAGCGGGACTCACAGATACGCAGTATTTT.

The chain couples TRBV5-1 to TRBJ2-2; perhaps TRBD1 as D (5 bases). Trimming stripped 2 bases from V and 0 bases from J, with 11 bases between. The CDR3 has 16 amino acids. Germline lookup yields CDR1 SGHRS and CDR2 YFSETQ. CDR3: CASSFRQSANTGELFF. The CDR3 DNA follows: TGCGCCAGCAGCTTTCGACAGAGCGCGAACACCGGGGAGCTGTTTTTT.

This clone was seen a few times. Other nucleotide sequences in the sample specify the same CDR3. The CDR3 is CASSPDSSSYNEQFF. Here the CDR3 DNA reads TGCGCCAGCAGCCCGGACAGTAGCTCCTACAATGAGCAGTTCTTC. The V and J genes are TRBV5-1 and TRBJ2-1, with a possible D match to TRBD1 (6 bases). Germline assignment: CDR1 SGHRS and CDR2 YFSETQ. V was trimmed by 4 bases and J by 0 bases, leaving 11 bases between them. The CDR3 has 15 residues.

The CDR3 spells CACPYGGGLYYGYTF. DNA of the CDR3: TGTGCCTGCCCCTACGGTGGGGGGCTTTACTATGGCTACACCTTC. The V gene is TRBV30, the J gene TRBJ1-2, with a possible D match to TRBD1 (6 bases). V shed 6 bases and J shed 3 bases, with 20 bases lying between them. The germline gives CDR1 GTSNPN, CDR2 SVGIG (reference sequence). The CDR3 loop spans 15 amino acids. The full variable domain, its missing parts supplied by reference TRBV30 and TRBJ1-2, is SQTIHQWPATLVQPVGSPLSLECTVEGTSNPNLYWYRQAAGRGLQLLFYSVGIGQISSEVPQNLSASRPQDRQFILSSKKLLLSDSGFYLCACPYGGGLYYGYTFGSGTRLTVV.

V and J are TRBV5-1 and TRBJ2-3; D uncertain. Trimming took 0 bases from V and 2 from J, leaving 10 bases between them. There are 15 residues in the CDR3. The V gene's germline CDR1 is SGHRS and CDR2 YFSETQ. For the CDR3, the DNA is TGCGCCAGCAGCTTGGAAGGATACAACACAGATACGCAGTATTTT. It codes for CASSLEGYNTDTQYF.

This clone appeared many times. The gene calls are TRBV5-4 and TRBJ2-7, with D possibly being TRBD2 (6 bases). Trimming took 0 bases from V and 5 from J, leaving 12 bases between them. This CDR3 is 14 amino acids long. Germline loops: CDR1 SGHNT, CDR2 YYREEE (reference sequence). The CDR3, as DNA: TGTGCCAGCAGCTTGGCCGGCGGGACCCACGAGCAGTACTTC. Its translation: CASSLAGGTHEQYF.

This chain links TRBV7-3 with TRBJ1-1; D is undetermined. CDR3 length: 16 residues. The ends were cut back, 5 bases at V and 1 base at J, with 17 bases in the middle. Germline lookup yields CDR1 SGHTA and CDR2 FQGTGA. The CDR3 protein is CASSLTPISGNTEAFF. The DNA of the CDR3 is TGTGCCAGCAGCCTCACTCCGATATCCGGGAACACTGAAGCTTTCTTT.

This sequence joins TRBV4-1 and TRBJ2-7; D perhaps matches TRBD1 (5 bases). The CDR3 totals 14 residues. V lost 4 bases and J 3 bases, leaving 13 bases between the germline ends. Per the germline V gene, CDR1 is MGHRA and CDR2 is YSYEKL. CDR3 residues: CASSPRQSLYEQYF. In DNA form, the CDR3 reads TGCGCCAGCAGCCCCAGACAGAGCCTCTACGAGCAGTACTTC.